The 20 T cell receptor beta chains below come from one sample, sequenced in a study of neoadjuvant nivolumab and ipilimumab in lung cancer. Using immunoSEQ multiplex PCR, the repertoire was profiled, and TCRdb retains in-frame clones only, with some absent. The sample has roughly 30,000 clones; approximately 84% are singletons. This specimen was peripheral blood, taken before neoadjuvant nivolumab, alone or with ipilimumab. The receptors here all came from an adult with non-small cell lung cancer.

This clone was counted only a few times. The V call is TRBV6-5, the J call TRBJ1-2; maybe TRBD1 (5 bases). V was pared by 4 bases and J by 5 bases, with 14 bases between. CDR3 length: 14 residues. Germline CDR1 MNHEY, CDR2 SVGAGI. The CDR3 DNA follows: TGTGCCAGCAGTTCCGTCGACAGTCCATATGGCTACACCTTC. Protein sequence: CASSSVDSPYGYTF.

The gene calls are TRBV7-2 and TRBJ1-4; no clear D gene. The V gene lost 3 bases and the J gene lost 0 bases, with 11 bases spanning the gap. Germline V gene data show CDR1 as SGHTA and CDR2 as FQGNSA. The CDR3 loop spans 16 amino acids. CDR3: CASSFNTGATNEKLFF. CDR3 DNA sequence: TGTGCCAGCAGCTTCAATACGGGAGCAACTAATGAAAAACTGTTTTTT.

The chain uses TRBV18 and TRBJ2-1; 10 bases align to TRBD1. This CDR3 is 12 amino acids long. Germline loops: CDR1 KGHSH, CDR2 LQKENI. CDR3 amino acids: CATRGQGNEQFF. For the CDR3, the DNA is TGTGCTACGAGGGGACAGGGGAATGAGCAGTTCTTC.

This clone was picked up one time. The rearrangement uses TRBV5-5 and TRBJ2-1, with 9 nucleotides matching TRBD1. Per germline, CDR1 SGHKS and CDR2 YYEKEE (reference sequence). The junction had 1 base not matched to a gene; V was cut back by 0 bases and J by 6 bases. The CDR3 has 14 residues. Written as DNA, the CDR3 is TGTGCCAGCAGCTTGGAGGACAGGGGCAATGAGCAGTTCTTC. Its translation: CASSLEDRGNEQFF.

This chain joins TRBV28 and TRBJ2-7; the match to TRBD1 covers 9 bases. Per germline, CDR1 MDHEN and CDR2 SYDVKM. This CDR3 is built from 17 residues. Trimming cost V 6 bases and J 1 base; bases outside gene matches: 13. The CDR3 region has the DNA TGTGCCAGCAGCCGGACCTCAGGACAGGGGCGGTCCTACGAGCAGTACTTC. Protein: CASSRTSGQGRSYEQYF.

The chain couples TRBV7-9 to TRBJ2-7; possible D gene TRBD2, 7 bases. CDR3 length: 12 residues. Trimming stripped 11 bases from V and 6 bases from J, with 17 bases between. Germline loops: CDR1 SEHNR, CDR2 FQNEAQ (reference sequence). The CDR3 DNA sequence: TGTGCCGGGGGGGCTAGAGGGAGCGAGCAGTACTTC. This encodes CAGGARGSEQYF.

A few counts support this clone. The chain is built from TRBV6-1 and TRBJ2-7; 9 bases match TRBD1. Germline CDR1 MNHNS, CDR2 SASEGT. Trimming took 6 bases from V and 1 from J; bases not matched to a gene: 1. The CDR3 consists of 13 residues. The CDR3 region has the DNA TGTGCCAGCAGAGGACAGGGGTCCTACGAGCAGTACTTC. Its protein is CASRGQGSYEQYF.

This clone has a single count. The CDR3 DNA reads as TGTGCCAGCAGCCCGGACAGGGTAGAGACCCAGTACTTC. It is translated as CASSPDRVETQYF. The rearrangement links TRBV5-6 to TRBJ2-5; 8 positions agree with TRBD1. The CDR3 consists of 13 residues. CDR1 is SGHDT, CDR2 YYEEEE, per germline. The junction had 3 bases not matched to a gene; V was cut back by 4 bases and J by 4 bases.

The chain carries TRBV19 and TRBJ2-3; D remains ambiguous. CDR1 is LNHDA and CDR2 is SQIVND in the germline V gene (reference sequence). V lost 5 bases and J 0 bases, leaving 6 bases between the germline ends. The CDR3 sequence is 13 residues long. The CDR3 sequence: CASSSGSTDTQYF. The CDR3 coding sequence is TGTGCCAGTAGTTCCGGTAGCACAGATACGCAGTATTTT.

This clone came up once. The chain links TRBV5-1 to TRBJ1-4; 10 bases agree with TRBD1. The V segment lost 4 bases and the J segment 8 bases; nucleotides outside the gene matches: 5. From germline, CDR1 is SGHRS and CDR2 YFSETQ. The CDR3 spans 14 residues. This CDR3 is CASSLRDRGEKLFF. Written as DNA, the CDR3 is TGCGCCAGCAGCCTCCGGGACAGGGGAGAAAAACTGTTTTTT.

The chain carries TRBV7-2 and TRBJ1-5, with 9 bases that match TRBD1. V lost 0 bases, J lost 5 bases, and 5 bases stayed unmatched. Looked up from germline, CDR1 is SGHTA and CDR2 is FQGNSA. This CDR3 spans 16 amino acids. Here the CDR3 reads CASSLAGTGIDQPQHF. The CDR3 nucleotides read TGTGCCAGCAGCTTAGCGGGGACAGGGATCGATCAGCCCCAGCATTTT.

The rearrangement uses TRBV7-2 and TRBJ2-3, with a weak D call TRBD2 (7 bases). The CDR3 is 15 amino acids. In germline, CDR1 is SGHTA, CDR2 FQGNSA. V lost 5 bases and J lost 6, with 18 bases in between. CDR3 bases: TGTGCCAGCAGCAGAGGGGGGGCCGTGTTTGATACGCAGTATTTT. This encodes CASSRGGAVFDTQYF. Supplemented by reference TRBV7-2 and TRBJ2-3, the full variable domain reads GAGVSQSPSNKVTEKGKDVELRCDPISGHTALYWYRQSLGQGLEFLIYFQGNSAPDKSGLPSDRFSAERTGGSVSTLTIQRTQQEDSAVYLCASSRGGAVFDTQYFGPGTRLTVL.

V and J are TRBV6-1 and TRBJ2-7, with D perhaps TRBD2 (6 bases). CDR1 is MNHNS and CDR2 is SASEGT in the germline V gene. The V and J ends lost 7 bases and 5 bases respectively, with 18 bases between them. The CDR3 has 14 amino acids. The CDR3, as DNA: TGTGCCAGCACTTCGGAGGGCAGGGTTAACGAGCAGTACTTC. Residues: CASTSEGRVNEQYF.

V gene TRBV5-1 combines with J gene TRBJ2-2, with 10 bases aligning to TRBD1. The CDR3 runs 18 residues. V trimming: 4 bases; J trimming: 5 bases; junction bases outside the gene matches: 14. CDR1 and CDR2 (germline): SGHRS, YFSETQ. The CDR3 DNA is TGCGCCAGCAGCACGTCTCGGGACAGGGGCAGGGGTACCGGGGAGCTGTTTTTT. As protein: CASSTSRDRGRGTGELFF.

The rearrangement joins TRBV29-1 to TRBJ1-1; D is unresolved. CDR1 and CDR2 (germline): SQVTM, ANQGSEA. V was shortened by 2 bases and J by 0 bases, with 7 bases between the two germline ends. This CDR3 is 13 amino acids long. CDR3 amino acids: CSVERRLNTEAFF. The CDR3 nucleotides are TGCAGCGTTGAAAGGAGACTGAACACTGAAGCTTTCTTT.

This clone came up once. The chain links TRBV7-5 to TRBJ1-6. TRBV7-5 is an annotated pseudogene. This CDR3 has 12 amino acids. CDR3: CVRSLGDSPLHF. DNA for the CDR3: TGTGTCAGAAGCTTAGGCGACTCACCCCTCCACTTT.

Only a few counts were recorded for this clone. The CDR3 DNA is TGTGCCAGCAGCCCGGTGTACGGGGGCGACACCGGGGAGCTGTTTTTT. Translated, it gives CASSPVYGGDTGELFF. The chain recombines TRBV5-6 with TRBJ2-2; D is tentatively TRBD1 or TRBD2 (6 bases each). The CDR3 has 16 residues. Trimming cost V 4 bases and J 3 bases, with 16 bases left between them. Germline V gene sequence: CDR1 SGHDT, CDR2 YYEEEE. Together with reference TRBV5-6 and TRBJ2-2, the CDR3 gives the full variable domain: DAGVTQSPTHLIKTRGQQVTLRCSPKSGHDTVSWYQQALGQGPQFIFQYYEEEERQRGNFPDRFSGHQFPNYSSELNVNALLLGDSALYLCASSPVYGGDTGELFFGEGSRLTVL.

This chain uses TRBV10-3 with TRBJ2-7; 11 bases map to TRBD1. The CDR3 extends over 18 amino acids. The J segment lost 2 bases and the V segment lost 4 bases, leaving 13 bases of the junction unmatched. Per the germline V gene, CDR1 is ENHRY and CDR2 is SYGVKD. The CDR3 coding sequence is TGTGCCATCAGTGGGGGGGACAGGGGGAGGGCCCTTGCCTACGAGCAGTACTTC. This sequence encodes CAISGGDRGRALAYEQYF.

The CDR3 coding sequence is TGCAGCGCTGTGGGACTTGACGGAGATACGCAGTATTTT. Protein: CSAVGLDGDTQYF. V is TRBV29-1 and J is TRBJ2-3; TRBD2 might be the D (6 bases). The CDR3 is made up of 13 amino acids. Trimming took 7 bases from V and 5 from J, leaving 16 bases between them. Germline CDR1 reads SQVTM; CDR2 reads ANQGSEA.

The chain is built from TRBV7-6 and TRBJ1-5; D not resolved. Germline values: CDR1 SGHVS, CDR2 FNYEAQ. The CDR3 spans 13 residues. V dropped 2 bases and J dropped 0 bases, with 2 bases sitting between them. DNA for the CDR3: TGTGCCAGCAGCTTATCTAGCAATCAGCCCCAGCATTTT. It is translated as CASSLSSNQPQHF.